The clone carrying this T cell receptor beta chain was seen more than once but under ten times. Its matching antigen is unknown. The data were produced by immunoSEQ multiplex PCR, yet TCRdb's version contains in-frame clones alone and is incomplete. The sample holds over 75,000 clones, around 91% seen once. This specimen belongs to a study of T cell responses to AZD1222 COVID-19 vaccine. CDR1 ENHRY and CDR2 SYGVKD come from the germline V gene. The V end lost 0 bases, the J end lost 5 bases, and 10 bases lay between the germline ends. CDR3 size: 14 residues. Study-wide points: Just a handful of people given AZD1222 tested seropositive at baseline.

The receptor was isolated from an adult who received the AZD1222 COVID-19 vaccine. This sample comprised peripheral blood, obtained 28 days after the second AZD1222 dose. The chain has TRBV10-3 and TRBJ1-2; TRBD1 might be the D (5 bases). CDR3 sequence reads: CAISESEGWYGYTF. The DNA for the CDR3 is TGTGCCATCAGTGAGTCCGAGGGGTGGTATGGCTACACCTTC.